In its sample, the clone carrying this TCR beta chain was seen a few times. Its antigen is unidentified. TCRdb fed the 5' RACE reads into MiXCR, producing one record per CDR3 protein. The sample lists some 560,000 distinct CDR3 sequences, approximately 21% seen once, with around an eighth in the top ten. This sample was included in a study of T cells after yellow fever vaccination. The CDR3 is 15 residues long. Trimming took 6 bases from V and 4 from J, leaving 17 bases between them. Germline CDR1 and CDR2: MDHEN and SYDVKM. Study-wide findings and caveats: Re-detected after boosting: most primary clones, 96% of CD4 and roughly 88% of CD8. Weaker, the secondary response peaked sooner, at day 5 versus 15.

V gene TRBV28 combines with J gene TRBJ2-3; TRBD1 or TRBD2 may be the D gene (5 bases each). Sequencing was performed on PBMCs, taken 15 days after the yellow fever booster vaccination. The sequence came from a man aged 25-40 years who received the YFV17D yellow fever vaccine. DNA for the CDR3: TGTGCCAGCAGCAGACCACGGATGGGGGCAGATACGCAGTATTTT. Its protein is CASSRPRMGADTQYF. Full variable domain (rest looked up from reference TRBV28 and TRBJ2-3): DVKVTQSSRYLVKRTGEKVFLECVQDMDHENMFWYRQDPGLGLRLIYFSYDVKMKEKGDIPEGYSVSREKKERFSLILESASTNQTSMYLCASSRPRMGADTQYFGPGTRLTVL.